The 11 T cell receptor beta chains listed next were all sequenced from one sample in a study of identical twins (dated by TCRdb to the mid-2010s). Library preparation used 5' RACE. The sequencer was an Illumina HiSeq 2000. The raw public reads went through TCRdb reprocessing: fastp at Q25, MiXCR clone calling, in-frame beta chains kept. Every distinct CDR3 protein forms one entry, paired with its most common genes and DNA. In all, the sample holds about 790,000 distinct CDR3 sequences, and 18% of those were seen once. Roughly 14% of the sample is in the top ten clones. The data also belong to a second study, concerning T cells expressing NK-cell markers.

The source material was PBMCs. These receptors were taken from a woman in her late teens or twenties in good health.

There are a few counts of this clonotype. The chain joins TRBV7-8 to TRBJ2-1; the D gene could be TRBD1 or TRBD2 (5 bases each). The CDR3 has 12 residues. Trimming pared 1 base from V and 16 bases from J, leaving 14 bases between. The germline V gene has CDR1 SGHVS and CDR2 FQNEAQ. The CDR3 DNA follows: TGTGCCAGCAGCTTAGTTCGGGACCTCCTCTTCTTC. Amino acid sequence: CASSLVRDLLFF.

The sample holds a few counts of this clonotype. The genes are TRBV6-1 and TRBJ1-4; TRBD1 aligns across 7 bases. V dropped 6 bases and J dropped 7; count of bases not matched to a gene: 20. CDR1 and CDR2 (germline): MNHNS, SASEGT. CDR3 size: 18 residues. In DNA, the CDR3 is TGTGCCAGCAGCCTCCTGGGGGACAGAGGGCAGTTATTTGAAAAACTGTTTTTT. This codes for CASSLLGDRGQLFEKLFF.

The V gene is TRBV4-2, the J gene TRBJ1-3; D call uncertain. The length of the CDR3 is 16 residues. Germline V CDR1 and CDR2: LGHNA, YNFKEQ. With 5 bases removed from V and 0 bases from J, the gap between germline ends came to 14 bases. As DNA, the CDR3 is TGTGCCAGCAGCAAAGGTAACAGCTTCTCTGGAAACACCATATATTTT. This codes for CASSKGNSFSGNTIYF.

This chain uses TRBV12-3 or TRBV12-4 with TRBJ2-5; tentative D call: TRBD2 (6 bases). V lost 1 base, J lost 4 bases, and 13 bases lay in between. The CDR3 sequence is 15 residues long. The chain's CDR3 is CASSLGDAGGETQYF. CDR3 DNA sequence: TGTGCCAGCAGTTTAGGGGACGCCGGGGGAGAGACCCAGTACTTC.

This clonotype was counted a few times. The chain has TRBV12-3 or TRBV12-4 and TRBJ2-2; D unclear. The CDR3 runs 15 residues. V lost 5 bases to trimming and J lost 4 bases, with 14 bases between them. CDR3 DNA: TGTGCCAGCAGTCTAAGACGGACGGGCACCGGGGAGCTGTTTTTT. This encodes CASSLRRTGTGELFF.

This clonotype showed up just a few times. The J gene is TRBJ2-1, the V gene TRBV7-9; 8 bases are shared with TRBD1. The CDR3 length is 14 residues. From germline, CDR1 is SEHNR and CDR2 FQNEAQ (reference sequence). Trimming took 7 bases from V and 5 from J; bases not matched to a gene: 7. CDR3 protein: CASKAGQVNNEQFF. The CDR3 DNA sequence: TGTGCCAGCAAGGCGGGACAGGTTAACAATGAGCAGTTCTTC.

The gene calls are TRBV18 and TRBJ2-7; possibly TRBD1 or TRBD2 for D (6 bases each). Deletions cut 6 bases from V and 3 bases from J, with 18 bases between. CDR3 length: 15 amino acids. From germline, CDR1 is KGHSH and CDR2 LQKENI. The CDR3 here is CASSRKSEGDYEQYF. The CDR3 bases are TGTGCCAGCTCGCGTAAGTCGGAGGGGGACTACGAGCAGTACTTC.

The V call is TRBV5-1, the J call TRBJ2-1, with TRBD2 matching 13 bases. The germline V gene encodes CDR1 SGHRS and CDR2 YFSETQ. The V segment lost 4 bases and the J segment 8 bases; nucleotides outside the gene matches: 6. The CDR3 is made up of 15 amino acids. CDR3 bases: TGCGCCAGCAGCGGCACTAGCGGGGGGGCACATGAGCAGTTCTTC. Its translation: CASSGTSGGAHEQFF.

In its sample, this clonotype was seen a few times. The rearrangement joins TRBV7-2 to TRBJ2-7; perhaps TRBD2 as D (5 bases). The germline V gene encodes CDR1 SGHTA and CDR2 FQGNSA. V was pared by 0 bases and J by 5 bases, with 14 bases between. The CDR3 covers 15 residues. The CDR3 DNA is TGTGCCAGCAGCTTAGCTCGGACGGGAATGAACGAGCAGTACTTC. Translation gives CASSLARTGMNEQYF.

The chain uses TRBV29-1 and TRBJ2-1; D is unclear. V lost 4 bases and J 0 bases, leaving 16 bases between the germline ends. The CDR3 length is 16 residues. Germline loops: CDR1 SQVTM, CDR2 ANQGSEA. As DNA, the CDR3 is TGCAGCGTTGTCTGTGCGGACCGTAACTCCTACAATGAGCAGTTCTTC. This codes for CSVVCADRNSYNEQFF.

This clonotype has just a few counts. This chain joins TRBV7-9 and TRBJ2-5; 8 bases map to TRBD2. The CDR3 totals 13 residues. Trimming took 7 bases from V and 6 from J; bases not matched to a gene: 7. Germline loops: CDR1 SEHNR, CDR2 FQNEAQ (reference sequence). CDR3 bases: TGTGCCAGCATTAAAGCGGGGGCCCAGACCCAGTACTTC. Protein: CASIKAGAQTQYF.